These 9 T cell receptor beta chains share one sample of origin, sequenced in a study of T cell responses to AZD1222 COVID-19 vaccine. Sequenced by immunoSEQ multiplex PCR; TCRdb stores in-frame clones only, minus some. The table lists 85,000 to 90,000 clones, 89% of them singletons. This specimen consisted of peripheral blood, obtained 28 days after the second AZD1222 dose. The receptors here all came from an adult who received the AZD1222 COVID-19 vaccine.

The chain is built from TRBV2 and TRBJ1-5; 8 nucleotides match TRBD1. Germline V gene data show CDR1 as SNHLY and CDR2 as FYNNEI. V gave up 5 bases and J gave up 1 base; unmatched junction bases: 10. The CDR3 is made up of 17 amino acids. CDR3: CASSRPHWDRSNQPQHF. For the CDR3, the DNA is TGTGCCAGCAGTCGACCCCATTGGGACAGGAGCAATCAGCCCCAGCATTTT.

The chain has TRBV2 and TRBJ2-2; TRBD2 might be the D (6 bases). The CDR3 covers 14 residues. Deletions cut 3 bases from V and 6 bases from J, with 11 bases between. Looked up from germline, CDR1 is SNHLY and CDR2 is FYNNEI. The CDR3: CASSDGGYAGELFF. The CDR3 nucleotides are TGTGCCAGCAGTGACGGAGGGTACGCCGGGGAGCTGTTTTTT. The full variable domain, in which reference TRBV2 and TRBJ2-2 provide the parts outside the CDR3, is EPEVTQTPSHQVTQMGQEVILRCVPISNHLYFYWYRQILGQKVEFLVSFYNNEISEKSEIFDDQFSVERPDGSNFTLKIRSTKLEDSAMYFCASSDGGYAGELFFGEGSRLTVL.

V and J are TRBV6-5 and TRBJ2-5; 12 bases match TRBD2. The V segment lost 2 bases and the J segment 0 bases; nucleotides outside the gene matches: 1. CDR1 is MNHEY, CDR2 SVGAGI, per germline. The CDR3 is 16 amino acids. The CDR3 DNA sequence: TGTGCCAGCAGTTACGGACTAGCGGGATACCAAGAGACCCAGTACTTC. Amino acid sequence: CASSYGLAGYQETQYF.

The gene calls are TRBV27 and TRBJ1-4; TRBD1 might be the D (5 bases). V shed 7 bases and J shed 7 bases, with 13 bases lying between them. The germline V gene has CDR1 MNHEY and CDR2 SMNVEV (reference sequence). The CDR3 has 13 amino acids. CDR3 sequence: CASKPQGFEKLFF. The CDR3 DNA reads TGTGCCAGCAAACCCCAGGGATTTGAAAAACTGTTTTTT.

The chain links TRBV5-5 to TRBJ2-1; tentative D call: TRBD2 (6 bases). Germline CDR1 SGHKS, CDR2 YYEKEE (reference sequence). The CDR3 runs 14 residues. Trimming pared 4 bases from V and 4 bases from J, leaving 12 bases between. For the CDR3, the DNA is TGTGCCAGCAGCGTGCGGGACTGGTACAATGAGCAGTTCTTC. It is translated as CASSVRDWYNEQFF.

The count of this clone is one. This rearrangement joins TRBV4-3 to TRBJ1-3, with a tentative D call TRBD1 (6 bases). The CDR3 runs to 15 residues. Germline values: CDR1 LGHNA, CDR2 YSLEER. V lost 3 bases and J 2 bases, leaving 11 bases between the germline ends. CDR3 loop: CASSQDGQPGNTIYF. In DNA, the CDR3 is TGCGCCAGCAGCCAGGATGGACAGCCTGGAAACACCATATATTTT.

V is TRBV4-2 and J is TRBJ2-5, with 12 nucleotides matching TRBD2. The germline gives CDR1 LGHNA, CDR2 YNFKEQ. With 4 bases clipped from V and 0 bases from J, the junction kept 9 bases outside the gene matches. This CDR3 region has 18 residues. In nucleotides, the CDR3 is TGTGCCAGCAGCCCCAGGACTAGCGGGGACCCGTACCAAGAGACCCAGTACTTC. This sequence encodes CASSPRTSGDPYQETQYF.

The rearrangement joins TRBV7-9 to TRBJ1-2, with D unclear. Germline V gives CDR1 SEHNR, CDR2 FQNEAQ (reference sequence). V was pared by 2 bases and J by 4 bases, with 14 bases between. The CDR3 covers 15 residues. CDR3 sequence reads: CASSLSGRTFYGYTF. DNA for the CDR3: TGTGCCAGCAGCTTATCGGGGAGGACTTTCTATGGCTACACCTTC.

The V and J genes are TRBV3-1 (or the pseudogene TRBV3-2) and TRBJ2-1; D might be TRBD2 (6 bases). The CDR3 loop spans 16 amino acids. Trimming pared 4 bases from V and 4 bases from J, leaving 17 bases between. Per germline, CDR1 LGHDT and CDR2 YNNKEL (reference sequence). This chain's CDR3 is CASSRLGRGAYNEQFF. CDR3 nucleotide sequence: TGTGCCAGCAGCCGTCTGGGGCGGGGCGCGTACAATGAGCAGTTCTTC.